This TCR beta chain derives from a study of T cells expressing NK-cell markers. Across the whole study: Serological testing identified most of the eight sequenced donors as HCMV-seropositive and one as seronegative. Whole-study findings and limits: For four donors, these clonotypes were likewise the leading ones in the CD3+CD56-NKG2C+ fraction. Specificity for HCMV among expanded NKG2C+ T cell clones was not established.

Remarks on this clonotype: The antigen remains unidentified.

The CDR3 runs 15 residues. The V gene's germline CDR1 is SEHNR and CDR2 FQNEAQ (reference sequence). UMIs were included in TCR beta cDNA generated by 5'RACE template switching. TCRdb processed the 5' RACE reads again and assigns one entry to each CDR3 protein, with no DNA. The table for this sample gives hundreds of thousands of distinct CDR3 sequences. The V call is TRBV7-9, the J call TRBJ1-4; lacking DNA, the TRBD1 call made by TCRdb goes unchecked. The clonotype originates from a man aged 18 to 69 in good health. Sequencing was carried out using blood T cells: a sorted CD56 or NKG2C T cell subset, CD4+ or CD8+ T cells, or bulk PBMC T cells (not recorded which). CDR3 sequence reads: CASSLFRQGNEKLFF.